A single sample is the source of the 8 T cell receptor beta chains below, sequenced in a study of cytomegalovirus exposure and HLA in healthy donors. The PCR contained 60 Vbeta and 13 Jbeta primers. Profiled with immunoSEQ multiplex PCR; TCRdb holds only in-frame clones, not every one. The data show 150,000 to 200,000 clones, about 80% seen once. Sequenced sample: PBMCs. The receptors were sampled from a man in his forties in good health and CMV-seronegative.

Of note for this clone: Germline is not matched at one junction end, which may reflect a read error. The chain recombines TRBV4-1 with TRBJ2-4; D might be TRBD2 (5 bases). The CDR3 is made up of 14 amino acids. The germline CDR1 and CDR2 sequences are MGHRA and YSYEKL. In DNA form, the CDR3 reads TGCGCCAGCAGCCAAGATAGGAGCGGAAACAGTCAGTACTTC. Encoded protein: CASSQDRSGNSQYF.

This clone was seen a handful of times. The genes are TRBV13 and TRBJ2-7; 10 bases are a match to TRBD2. Germline values: CDR1 PRHDT, CDR2 FYEKMQ (reference sequence). With V trimmed by 4 bases and J by 2 bases, 5 bases remained unmatched. The CDR3 spans 15 residues. The chain's CDR3 is CASSYSGRFPYEQYF. The CDR3 DNA reads TGTGCCAGCAGCTATAGCGGGAGGTTCCCCTACGAGCAGTACTTC.

A single count supports this clone. The J gene is TRBJ1-4, the V gene TRBV10-1; D remains unclear. Germline-derived CDR1 and CDR2 are WNHNN and SYGVQD (reference sequence). This CDR3 has 12 residues. V was clipped by 6 bases and J by 8 bases, with 10 bases between them. The CDR3 DNA reads TGCGCCAGCAGAGTTACGGGAGAAAAACTGTTTTTT. Its protein product is CASRVTGEKLFF.

As to this clone: Other DNA sequences in the sample encode the same CDR3. The rearrangement uses TRBV6-5 and TRBJ2-7; 9 bases are shared with TRBD1. This CDR3 comprises 14 residues. Germline CDR1 is MNHEY and CDR2 is SVGAGI. V lost 4 bases and J lost 5; bases outside the gene matches: 6. The CDR3 DNA follows: TGTGCCAGCAGTTTCGGGGGACAGGGCCACGAGCAGTACTTC. It encodes CASSFGGQGHEQYF.

This rearrangement joins TRBV4-2 to TRBJ2-1; 8 positions match TRBD2. CDR3 size: 14 residues. CDR1 is LGHNA and CDR2 is YNFKEQ in the germline V gene. Trimming took 1 base from V and 6 from J; bases not matched to a gene: 2. The CDR3 spells CASSQGREVNEQFF. The DNA for the CDR3 is TGTGCCAGCAGCCAAGGGCGGGAGGTCAATGAGCAGTTCTTC.

This rearrangement joins TRBV9 to TRBJ2-4; the match to TRBD2 covers 14 bases. This CDR3 region has 19 residues. The ends lost 8 bases at V and 1 base at J; junction bases unmatched: 14. The V gene's germline CDR1 is SGDLS and CDR2 YYNGEE. CDR3 sequence reads: CASSTSGLAGDKAKNIQYF. The CDR3 DNA sequence: TGTGCCAGTTCGACCTCGGGACTAGCGGGAGACAAGGCCAAAAACATTCAGTACTTC. The variable domain in full, with the rest retrieved from reference TRBV9 and TRBJ2-4, is DSGVTQTPKHLITATGQRVTLRCSPRSGDLSVYWYQQSLDQGLQFLIQYYNGEERAKGNILERFSAQQFPDLHSELNLSSLELGDSALYFCASSTSGLAGDKAKNIQYFGAGTRLSVL.

In the case of this clone: An end of the junction does not agree with germline; a read error may underlie this. V usage is TRBV7-9 and J usage is TRBJ1-4; TRBD1 might be the D (5 bases). There are 16 residues in the CDR3. Germline values: CDR1 SEHNR, CDR2 FQNEAQ (reference sequence). The CDR3 nucleotides are TGTTCCAGCAGCTCCCACCGACAGTCAACTAATGAAAAACTGTTTTTT. Translation gives CSSSSHRQSTNEKLFF. The full variable domain, with the rest looked up from reference TRBV7-9 and TRBJ1-4, is DTGVSQNPRHKITKRGQNVTFRCDPISEHNRLYWYRQTLGQGPEFLTYFQNEAQLEKSRLLSDRFSAERPKGSFSTLEIQRTEQGDSAMYLCSSSSHRQSTNEKLFFGSGTQLSVL.

On this clone itself: At one boundary the junction diverges from the germline segment, which might be a read error. The V gene is TRBV7-9, the J gene TRBJ1-4; unclear D gene. Germline lookup yields CDR1 SEHNR and CDR2 FQNEAQ (reference sequence). This CDR3 contains 14 residues. For the CDR3, the DNA is TGTTCCAGCAGCCGTGATCTCGGGTATGAAAAACTGTTTTTT. Protein product: CSSSRDLGYEKLFF.